Listed here are 25 T cell receptor beta chains from one sample, sequenced in a study of shared clonotypes between healthy human individuals. The repertoire was sequenced with immunoSEQ multiplex PCR; TCRdb's copy has only in-frame clones and lacks some. The profile shows about 2.4 million clones, 85% to 95% of them singletons. Material: naive CD4+ T cells sorted from blood. Subset specified: CD45RA+ positively selected. These receptors came from a man between 18 and 29 years old in good health.

This chain links TRBV7-2 with TRBJ2-7; TRBD1 matches 7 bases. V trimming: 4 bases; J trimming: 0 bases; junction bases outside the gene matches: 9. Germline V gene sequence: CDR1 SGHTA, CDR2 FQGNSA. CDR3 length equals 16 residues. For the CDR3, the DNA is TGTGCCAGCAGCTCCCGACAGGGCCCGTCCTCCTACGAGCAGTACTTC. Translation: CASSSRQGPSSYEQYF. Combining the CDR3 with reference TRBV7-2 and TRBJ2-7 gives the whole variable domain GAGVSQSPSNKVTEKGKDVELRCDPISGHTALYWYRQSLGQGLEFLIYFQGNSAPDKSGLPSDRFSAERTGGSVSTLTIQRTQQEDSAVYLCASSSRQGPSSYEQYFGPGTRLTVT.

The gene calls are TRBV7-2 and TRBJ2-7, with TRBD2 matching over 14 bases. CDR3 length equals 18 residues. V lost 5 bases to trimming and J lost 6 bases; unmatched junction nucleotides: 15. Germline CDR1 SGHTA, CDR2 FQGNSA. The CDR3 DNA sequence: TGTGCCAGCAGCGCCCTTTCGACTAGCGGGAGGGCCGGTCGCGAGCAGTACTTC. Its translation: CASSALSTSGRAGREQYF.

The chain carries TRBV7-9 and TRBJ2-3; a weak D match, TRBD1 (7 bases). Trimming took 1 base from V and 7 from J, leaving 12 bases between them. Germline lookup yields CDR1 SEHNR and CDR2 FQNEAQ (reference sequence). The CDR3 spans 14 residues. CDR3 amino acids: CASSLGRGAHTQYF. CDR3 DNA sequence: TGTGCCAGCAGCTTAGGCAGGGGGGCCCATACGCAGTATTTT.

The rearrangement joins TRBV11-2 to TRBJ2-1, with 16 bases lining up with TRBD2. This CDR3 contains 16 residues. V shed 5 bases, J shed 9 bases, and the junction held 7 bases outside the gene matches. The V gene's germline CDR1 is SGHAT and CDR2 FQNNGV. As DNA, the CDR3 is TGTGCCAGCAGCGTAGGGACTAGCGGGGGGGCCGGTGAGCAGTTCTTC. This translates into CASSVGTSGGAGEQFF.

For the CDR3, the DNA is TGTGCCAGCAGCTTGGGGGGTACTAGTACCGTTCGAGAGACCCAGTACTTC. Translating it yields CASSLGGTSTVRETQYF. J is TRBJ2-5 and V is TRBV5-4, with D possibly being TRBD2 (5 bases). The ends were cut back, 0 bases at V and 4 bases at J, with 19 bases in the middle. CDR3 length: 17 residues. CDR1 and CDR2 (germline): SGHNT, YYREEE (reference sequence).

This chain joins TRBV9 and TRBJ2-2, with a tentative D call TRBD2 (5 bases). This CDR3 spans 16 amino acids. Trimming removed 3 bases from V and 5 bases from J, with 17 bases in between. Germline V CDR1 and CDR2: SGDLS, YYNGEE. CDR3 in DNA: TGTGCCAGCAGCGCCCTAAGCCCGGGGAAGACCGGGGAGCTGTTTTTT. Protein product: CASSALSPGKTGELFF.

J is TRBJ2-1 and V is TRBV29-1; perhaps D is TRBD1 or TRBD2 (6 bases each). CDR1 SQVTM and CDR2 ANQGSEA come from the germline V gene. Trimming cost V 0 bases and J 0 bases, with 12 bases left between them. The CDR3 is made up of 16 amino acids. Here the CDR3 DNA reads TGCAGCGTTGAAGATCAACGGGGGCGCTCCTACAATGAGCAGTTCTTC. This gives the protein CSVEDQRGRSYNEQFF.

The gene calls are TRBV6-6 and TRBJ1-2, with D possibly TRBD1 on 5 matching bases. Germline CDR1 is MNHNY and CDR2 is SVGAGI (reference sequence). Trimming cost V 5 bases and J 3 bases, with 10 bases left between them. The CDR3 has 13 residues. The CDR3 DNA reads as TGTGCCAGCAGTCCGAAAGGGGACTATGGCTACACCTTC. This gives the protein CASSPKGDYGYTF.

The V gene is TRBV2, the J gene TRBJ2-7; 10 positions match TRBD2. Germline values: CDR1 SNHLY, CDR2 FYNNEI. V trimming: 7 bases; J trimming: 4 bases; junction bases outside the gene matches: 7. This CDR3 comprises 14 residues. CDR3 sequence reads: CASTRTSGMYEQYF. CDR3 DNA sequence: TGTGCCAGCACCCGTACTAGCGGGATGTACGAGCAGTACTTC.

V and J are TRBV2 and TRBJ2-1; D tentatively fits TRBD1 or TRBD2 (6 bases each). The germline CDR1 and CDR2 sequences are SNHLY and FYNNEI. Trimming removed 4 bases from V and 9 bases from J, with 10 bases in between. CDR3 size: 12 residues. In DNA, the CDR3 is TGTGCCAGCAGTGGGGGGGCGAGTGAGCAGTTCTTC. Translation gives CASSGGASEQFF.

The chain combines TRBV25-1 with TRBJ2-7; D is perhaps TRBD2 (6 bases). The CDR3 runs to 12 residues. Germline CDR1 and CDR2: MGHDK and SYGVNS. DNA of the CDR3: TGTGCTAGCGGAGCCACCCCCGGTCAGCAGTACTTC. It is translated as CASGATPGQQYF.

As for this clone: Other nucleotide sequences in the sample specify the same CDR3. The rearrangement joins TRBV5-4 to TRBJ2-7; D could derive from TRBD1 or TRBD2 (6 bases each). Trimming removed 4 bases from V and 0 bases from J, with 11 bases in between. The CDR3 is 14 residues long. Per the germline V gene, CDR1 is SGHNT and CDR2 is YYREEE (reference sequence). CDR3 coding DNA: TGTGCCAGCAGCAAGGGGGGCCCCTCCTACGAGCAGTACTTC. Its protein is CASSKGGPSYEQYF.

As regards this clone: This CDR3 is also generated by other DNA sequences in the sample. The V gene is TRBV6-5, the J gene TRBJ1-5; tentative D call: TRBD1 (5 bases). V lost 3 bases to trimming and J lost 7 bases, with 10 bases between them. Germline V lookup: CDR1 MNHEY, CDR2 SVGAGI. The CDR3 is made up of 13 amino acids. The CDR3 sequence: CASSYFGGQPQHF. The CDR3 DNA follows: TGTGCCAGCAGTTATTTCGGGGGGCAGCCCCAGCATTTT.

This chain connects TRBV4-3 to TRBJ2-3; 7 bases fit TRBD2. The length of the CDR3 is 18 residues. CDR1 and CDR2 (germline): LGHNA, YSLEER. J lost 3 bases, V lost 1 base, and 13 bases had no gene match. The CDR3 loop reads CASSQVVPTPRGTDTQYF. The CDR3 DNA sequence: TGCGCCAGCAGCCAAGTAGTGCCAACCCCGCGGGGGACAGATACGCAGTATTTT.

As to this clone: This specimen includes other DNA sequences encoding the same CDR3. V and J are TRBV5-5 and TRBJ1-2, with D perhaps matching TRBD1 (5 bases). CDR1 is SGHKS, CDR2 YYEKEE, per germline (reference sequence). V was shortened by 4 bases and J by 4 bases, with 8 bases between the two germline ends. This CDR3 has 12 residues. The CDR3 DNA reads as TGTGCCAGCAGCCTTGACAGCTATGGCTACACCTTC. Translation gives CASSLDSYGYTF.

V usage is TRBV4-3 and J usage is TRBJ1-1, with D possibly TRBD1 on 6 matching bases. CDR3 length: 14 amino acids. Deletions cut 3 bases from V and 0 bases from J, with 8 bases between. The germline V gene encodes CDR1 LGHNA and CDR2 YSLEER. CDR3: CASSHGQLNTEAFF. The CDR3, as DNA: TGCGCCAGCAGCCACGGACAGCTGAACACTGAAGCTTTCTTT.

This chain's CDR3 is CASSVDDMTEAFF. The DNA of the CDR3 is TGCGCCAGCAGCGTCGATGACATGACTGAAGCTTTCTTT. The chain joins TRBV5-1 to TRBJ1-1; D is unclear. This CDR3 is built from 13 residues. The germline V gene has CDR1 SGHRS and CDR2 YFSETQ. Trimming took off 4 bases at V and 5 bases at J, with 12 bases between the two ends.

This chain uses TRBV7-2 with TRBJ2-1; D is possibly TRBD1 (6 bases). The V gene's germline CDR1 is SGHTA and CDR2 FQGNSA. The length of the CDR3 is 15 residues. V was cut by 2 bases and J by 4 bases, with 12 bases left in between. The CDR3 protein is CASSLRDTSYNEQFF. Here the CDR3 DNA reads TGTGCCAGCAGCTTAAGGGACACCTCATACAATGAGCAGTTCTTC.

The V and J genes are TRBV28 and TRBJ1-2; a weak D match, TRBD1 (5 bases). From germline, CDR1 is MDHEN and CDR2 SYDVKM. Trimming pared 2 bases from V and 8 bases from J, leaving 15 bases between. This CDR3 has 14 amino acids. CDR3 amino acids: CASSLEAAGQGYTF. CDR3 DNA: TGTGCCAGCAGTTTAGAGGCGGCAGGGCAAGGCTACACCTTC.

The chain is built from TRBV10-3 and TRBJ1-1; D perhaps matches TRBD1 (5 bases). Trimming shortened V by 2 bases and J by 1 base, and 11 bases separated the two germline ends. CDR1 ENHRY and CDR2 SYGVKD come from the germline V gene. The CDR3 is made up of 15 amino acids. Here the CDR3 reads CAISERGGWNTEAFF. CDR3 DNA sequence: TGTGCCATCAGTGAGCGGGGGGGGTGGAACACTGAAGCTTTCTTT.

The genes are TRBV7-2 and TRBJ2-3; 7 bases align to TRBD2. CDR3 length: 17 residues. V trimming: 1 base; J trimming: 6 bases; junction bases outside the gene matches: 13. The V gene's germline CDR1 is SGHTA and CDR2 FQGNSA. The CDR3 DNA sequence: TGTGCCAGCAGCTTAGTAGGCGGGAGTCCGATTGCGGATACGCAGTATTTT. This gives the protein CASSLVGGSPIADTQYF.

The V and J genes are TRBV5-1 and TRBJ2-7; 10 bases line up with TRBD1. This CDR3 is built from 15 residues. CDR1 and CDR2 from the germline V gene are SGHRS and YFSETQ. Unmatched junction bases numbered 4, after V lost 1 base and J lost 3 bases. CDR3 amino acids: CASSLQGQGNYEQYF. The CDR3 DNA is TGCGCCAGCAGCTTGCAGGGACAGGGGAACTACGAGCAGTACTTC.

The chain couples TRBV4-1 to TRBJ2-2; 13 nucleotides line up with TRBD2. Per germline, CDR1 MGHRA and CDR2 YSYEKL. V dropped 4 bases and J dropped 5; count of bases not matched to a gene: 10. The CDR3 extends over 18 amino acids. CDR3 sequence reads: CASSLEGGLAGVTGELFF. The CDR3 coding sequence is TGCGCCAGCAGCCTAGAAGGAGGACTAGCGGGGGTGACCGGGGAGCTGTTTTTT.

The chain links TRBV7-2 to TRBJ2-3, with D possibly matching TRBD1 (5 bases). The germline V gene encodes CDR1 SGHTA and CDR2 FQGNSA. The CDR3 has 15 amino acids. Between the trimmed V and J ends, which lost 2 bases and 1 base, there was a span of 10 bases. CDR3 amino acids: CASSLQGGGTDTQYF. The CDR3 bases are TGTGCCAGCAGCTTACAGGGTGGGGGCACAGATACGCAGTATTTT.

This chain joins TRBV29-1 and TRBJ1-2; D is ambiguous. Deletions cut 4 bases from V and 4 bases from J, with 13 bases between. Germline V gives CDR1 SQVTM, CDR2 ANQGSEA. The CDR3 spans 13 residues. The CDR3 DNA sequence: TGCAGCGTTGCTATTGGGGAGGGCTATGGCTACACCTTC. Amino acid sequence: CSVAIGEGYGYTF.